This T cell receptor beta chain was observed in a study of T cell responses to AZD1222 COVID-19 vaccine (dated by TCRdb to the early 2020s). Regarding the study in general: A total of approximately 230 trial participants underwent TCR sequencing, of whom 200 to 220 received two doses of AZD1222 and around 26 received two doses of the MenACWY control vaccine. Enrollment into the trials was organized by age into subgroups of 18-55, 56-69 and 70-plus years, and those subgroups contained 148, 28 and 57 TCR-sequenced participants, respectively.

Worth noting for this clone: Its antigen is not yet known. No qualities accompany the bases; no much larger clone lies one base away.

The CDR3 has 15 amino acids, counting the end cysteine and phenylalanine. The DNA shown is the 45-base CDR3, in frame from base 1. Trimming takes 5 bases from V and 0 bases from J, and the germline ends sit 13 bases apart. The germline V gene provides CDR1 MNHEY and CDR2 SVGAGI. The time point label corresponds to: about 28 days (+/-7) after the second vaccine dose. AZD1222 recipients with second doses at about 4 weeks or about 12 weeks were pooled, because spike-specific TCR depth and breadth did not differ between schedules. The vaccinee samples were drawn from two UK trials, COV001 and COV002, one of which was a single-blind randomized controlled phase 2/3 trial testing AZD1222 (ChAdOx1 nCoV-19) in healthy adults. Trial participant PBMC samples were collected at day 0 and day 28 after the second dose for TCRbeta chain sequencing. Here is what the overall study found, with its caveats: Nearly half of unique spike-specific TCRs reportedly recognized epitopes outside regions mutated in the B.1.351 and B.1.1.7 variants. After two AZD1222 doses, both the breadth and the depth of spike-specific TCRs were significantly higher than at day 0 and than in MenACWY recipients. The vaccine-associated CD4 TCRs covered the entire spike protein, and the dominant responses fell in regions 160-218 and 743-854. The 56-69-year group was small, and its depth increase did not reach significance, likely because of low power. Only a handful of AZD1222 recipients were SARS-CoV-2 seropositive at baseline, limiting conclusions about previously exposed vaccinees. Because no day 14 peak-response samples were available, the repertoires could be characterized only after the peak T cell response. Participants were mostly white British and included more females than males, and it was suggested by the authors that clonal diversity may have been underestimated.

The CDR3 regions of human TCRbeta chains were analyzed by immunosequencing. Per the authors' processing: TCRs in the repertoires were compared against a reference library of SARS-CoV-2-specific TCRs that had been generated with the MIRA antigen-specificity platform. Breadth was defined as the fraction of unique TCRs that were SARS-CoV-2-associated, and depth was defined as the fraction of total T cells that were SARS-CoV-2-associated. Each spike-specific TCR was assigned to its reactive spike region and to a CD4 or CD8 class using the MIRA data. Log10-transformed breadth and depth values were compared by one-way ANOVA with Sidak's multiple comparisons tests. Sourced from immuneACCESS, this table was stored by TCRdb with only in-frame sequences that have V and J called. A share of the clones is absent; for the studies checked, an unresolved V gene accounts for under half, and the remainder has no known explanation. Clone size and the V and J calls come from that table; the DNA yielded D and trimming. The table for this sample lists more than 120,000 clones; about 86% of them were counted only once. The ten largest clones represent about 4.8% of the sample.

The input for sequencing was peripheral blood, taken 28 days after the second AZD1222 dose. This sequence uses TRBV6-5 and TRBJ1-1; the D gene cannot be resolved reliably. The TCR comes from an adult who received the AZD1222 COVID-19 vaccine. CDR3 region: CASSRADLLNTEAFF. The DNA sequence reads TGTGCCAGCAGTCGGGCAGACCTTTTGAACACTGAAGCTTTCTTT.